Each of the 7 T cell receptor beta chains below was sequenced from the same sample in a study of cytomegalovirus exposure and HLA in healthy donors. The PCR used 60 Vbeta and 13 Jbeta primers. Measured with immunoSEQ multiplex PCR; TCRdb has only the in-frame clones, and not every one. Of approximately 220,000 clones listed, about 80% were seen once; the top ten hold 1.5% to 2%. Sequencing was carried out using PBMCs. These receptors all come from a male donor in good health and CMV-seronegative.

The CDR3 DNA is TGTGCCAGCAGGAAACCGACAGGGACCCACAATGAGCAGTTCTTC. This translates into CASRKPTGTHNEQFF. The chain couples TRBV2 to TRBJ2-1, with 7 bases lining up with TRBD1. Trimming took 6 bases from V and 5 from J; bases not matched to a gene: 10. The CDR3 runs 15 residues. From germline, CDR1 is SNHLY and CDR2 FYNNEI.

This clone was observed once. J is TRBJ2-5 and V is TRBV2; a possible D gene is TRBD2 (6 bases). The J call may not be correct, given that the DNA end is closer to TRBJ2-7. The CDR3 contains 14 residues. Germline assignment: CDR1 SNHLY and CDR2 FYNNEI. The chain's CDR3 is CASSARLGPYEQYF. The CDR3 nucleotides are TGTGCCAGCAGTGCCAGACTAGGGCCCTACGAGCAGTACTTC.

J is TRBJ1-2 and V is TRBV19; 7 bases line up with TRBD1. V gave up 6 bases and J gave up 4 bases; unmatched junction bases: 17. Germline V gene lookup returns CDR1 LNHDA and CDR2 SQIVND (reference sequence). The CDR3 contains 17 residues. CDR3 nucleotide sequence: TGTGCCAGTAGGAGTGGCTCGGGACAGAGCTACTTCTATGGCTACACCTTC. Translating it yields CASRSGSGQSYFYGYTF.

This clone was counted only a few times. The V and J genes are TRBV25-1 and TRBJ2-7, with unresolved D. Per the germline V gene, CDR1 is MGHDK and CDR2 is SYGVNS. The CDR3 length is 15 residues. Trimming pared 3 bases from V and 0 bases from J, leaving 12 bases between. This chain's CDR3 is CASSDATHNSYEQYF. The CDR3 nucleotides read TGTGCCAGCAGTGACGCGACTCACAACTCCTACGAGCAGTACTTC.

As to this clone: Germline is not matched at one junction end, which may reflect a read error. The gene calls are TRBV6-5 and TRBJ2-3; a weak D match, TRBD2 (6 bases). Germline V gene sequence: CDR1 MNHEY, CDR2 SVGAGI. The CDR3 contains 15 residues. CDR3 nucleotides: TGTGTCAGCAGCCCCCAGGGAGGTAGAACAGATACGCAGTATTTT. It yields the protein CVSSPQGGRTDTQYF.

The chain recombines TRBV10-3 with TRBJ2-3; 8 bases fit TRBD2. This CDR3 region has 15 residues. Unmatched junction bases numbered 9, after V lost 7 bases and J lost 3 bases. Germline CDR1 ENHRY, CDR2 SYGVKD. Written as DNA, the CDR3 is TGTGCCATCAACGGGGGGGAGAGGTCAACAGATACGCAGTATTTT. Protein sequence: CAINGGERSTDTQYF.

DNA for the CDR3: TGTGCCAGCAGAGGGAGCGCTTATAGCAATCAGCCCCAGCATTTT. The encoded protein is CASRGSAYSNQPQHF. The chain links TRBV6-1 to TRBJ1-5; no clear D. Germline values: CDR1 MNHNS, CDR2 SASEGT. Trimming removed 6 bases from V and 0 bases from J, with 12 bases in between. This CDR3 is 15 amino acids long.